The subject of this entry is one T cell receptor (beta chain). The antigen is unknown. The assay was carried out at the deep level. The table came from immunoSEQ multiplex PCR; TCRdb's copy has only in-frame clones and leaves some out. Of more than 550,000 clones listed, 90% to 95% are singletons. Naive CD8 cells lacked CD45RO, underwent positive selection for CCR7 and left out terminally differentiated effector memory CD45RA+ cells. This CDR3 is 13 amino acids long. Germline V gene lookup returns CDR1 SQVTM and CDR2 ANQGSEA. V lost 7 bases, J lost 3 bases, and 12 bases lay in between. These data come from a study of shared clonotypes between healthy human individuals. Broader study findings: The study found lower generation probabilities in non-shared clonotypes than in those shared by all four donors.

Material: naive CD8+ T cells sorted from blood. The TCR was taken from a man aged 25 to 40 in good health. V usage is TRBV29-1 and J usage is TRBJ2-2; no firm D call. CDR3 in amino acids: CSAGRRDTGELFF. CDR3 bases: TGCAGCGCGGGCCGCCGGGACACCGGGGAGCTGTTTTTT.